The clone carrying this T cell receptor (beta chain) was detected only a few times. Assembly of TCR beta libraries relied on iRepertoire HTBI primers together with Arm-PCR of CDR3 regions. TCRdb processed the multiplex PCR reads anew with MiXCR; each CDR3 protein has one entry. This sample has under 450,000 distinct CDR3 sequences, with roughly 25% found just once. The time point: persistent/refractory GD, antithyroid drugs over 5 years with positive TRAb. PBMC RNA served as the TCR library source. Patients with Graves' disease were diagnosed by American Thyroid Association guidelines. This record comes from a study of regulatory T cells in long-lasting Graves disease. Germline V gene data show CDR1 as SNHLY and CDR2 as FYNNEI. CDR3 size: 14 residues. V was pared by 2 bases and J by 1 base, with 9 bases between.

The chain joins TRBV2 to TRBJ2-7; D uncertain. This material consisted of peripheral blood mononuclear cells (PBMCs), taken when the disease was refractory, from a patient treated with antithyroid drugs. The source is a middle-aged woman with Graves disease. This CDR3 is CASSELEYSYEQYF. The CDR3 coding sequence is TGTGCCAGCAGTGAATTGGAGTATTCCTACGAGCAGTACTTC.